This TCR beta chain was captured by sequencing in a study of cytomegalovirus exposure and HLA in healthy donors (dated by TCRdb to the late 2010s). A note on the overall study: An earlier analysis of several hundred of the donors reported 250 to 300 Gb of sequence data and more than 90 million unique TCR beta sequences from roughly 200 million T cells. Across around 400 genotyped donors of the cohort, an average of approximately 220,000 unique TCR beta nucleotide sequences per donor were sequenced, and roughly a sixth of those sequences were non-productive. Donor age, sex, ethnicity and CMV serostatus were compiled together with the repertoire data. An early release covering roughly 600 HLA-typed donors comprised roughly 300 gigabases of sequencing data and 85 million or so unique TCR sequences. To predict cytomegalovirus infection status, the study combined high-throughput TCR immunosequencing, statistical association of individual TCRs with disease status, and machine learning. In a later genetic analysis, genome-wide SNP genotypes for about three fifths of the roughly 670 donors were used, and that subset was treated as a discovery cohort. All discovery cohort repertoires had been generated using a single sequencing platform. Because of strong linkage in the cohort, roughly five DR-DQ haplotypes were treated as single units for association and clustering. Both class I and class II loci were covered by HLA typing, at four-digit resolution. A later analysis re-analyzed previously published TCR beta repertoires from several hundred donors and added high-resolution HLA genotyping to study TCR occurrence patterns. The study used immunosequencing to profile the T cell repertoires of hundreds of subjects and linked those repertoires to cytomegalovirus serostatus. The number of donors typed differed by locus, with about 629-640 for A, B, C, DRB1 and DQB1, around 520 for DQA1, nearly 610 for DPA1, and about 450 for DPB1. Rather than using new phenotypic data, the later analysis identified candidate immune exposures from TCR beta sequences and from how often those sequences occurred across donors. To decide whether each TCR beta V gene segment behaved as functional or pseudogenic, an earlier analysis of approximately 590 of the donors relied on high-throughput TCR beta sequencing. The genetic ancestry cluster associated with self-reported Caucasian donors included 81% of the 398 genotyped donors. Along with the approximately 600-subject first cohort, a separate validation cohort of around 110 different subjects was used. The study was designed to test whether signatures of past pathogen exposure could be identified by cataloging public T cell receptors. Results the study describes overall, beyond this receptor: The study listed 150 to 200 TCR beta chains as associated with cytomegalovirus. A later analysis associated roughly 17,000 TCR beta sequences with specific HLA alleles at a false discovery rate of 0.05. A further reported finding was that TCR beta sequences accurately predicted the HLA-A and HLA-B alleles for most subjects in the first cohort. Broadly in line with IMGT annotations, most TCR beta V segments showed up in productive rearrangements about 87% or about 30% of the time in an earlier analysis of about 500 of the donors. Most CMV-associated TCR beta chains appeared to be HLA-restricted in a later analysis, and the HLA associations seemed to be driven largely by CMV exposure. In a later analysis, the rate of TCR association differed among HLA loci, with DRB1 alleles having the most associated TCRs and HLA-C alleles having the fewest. When HLA alleles, especially DR and DQ, strongly co-occurred, attributing TCR associations to individual alleles was difficult. An association between a missense DCLRE1C variant and V-gene and J-gene trimming of TCR beta chains was found in a later genetic analysis and replicated in an independent cohort. A cluster of highly shared sequence variants was judged likely to be a technical artifact of the sequencing pipeline. Correlated functional status among segregating V segments might be attributable to linkage disequilibrium, but an unknown experimental factor could not be ruled out. Three of the identified cytomegalovirus-associated TCR beta chains were confirmed in vitro to be specific for cytomegalovirus antigens. Across donors, most TCR sequences were observed very rarely, whereas some public TCRs were present in many individuals. Roughly uniform sequencing depth across donors was assumed in presence/absence analyses, although this assumption may not hold. The authors suggested that the approach could potentially be generalized to other disease states and immunological phenotypes. Because counts were too low, roughly 18 rarely observed V segments, including chromosome 9 orphons, were left out of the earlier analysis of a few hundred of the donors. A later analysis reported that several top co-occurrence clusters appeared linked to parvovirus B19, influenza, CMV and Epstein-Barr virus. The cohort was sequenced for TCR beta chains only, and without alpha or paired-chain data the features that could be detected were limited. Some IMGT-functional V segments, including TRBV6-2 and TRBV6-3, could not be told apart with the 87-base-pair reads, so those segments were excluded. The classifier was reported to diagnose cytomegalovirus status with high specificity and sensitivity in both the original and validation cohorts. Because HLA typing was unavailable for some donors at each locus, only the typed subset was used in association tests. For the cohort, immune exposure information was limited to CMV serostatus. Compared with the approximately 720-donor mean, donors in an Asian-associated ancestry cluster had fewer N-insertions in productive TCRs, according to a later genetic analysis. In a later analysis, HLA-associated TCR beta chains showed more clonal expansion and lower generation probabilities than non-associated chains that were equally common.

Notes on this clone: Its binding antigen is unknown.

V and J are trimmed by 4 bases and 4 bases, and the gene matches miss 6 bases of the junction. From the cysteine up to the phenylalanine, the CDR3 has a length of 15 residues. Of all the DNA, just the CDR3 is kept, 45 bases in frame from base 1. CDR1 and CDR2, per the germline V gene, are SGHRS and YFSETQ. To prepare the library, the immunoSEQ multiplex PCR assay was applied. For the multiplex PCR, a mixture combining 60 forward primers for TCR Vbeta segments and 13 reverse primers for TCR Jbeta segments was used. A multiplex PCR assay on genomic DNA amplified the CDR3 region of rearranged TCR beta genes. On the Illumina HiSeq System, the amplified TCR beta libraries were sequenced as 87-base-pair reads. For the original study's pipeline: Across the 670 or so repertoires, a later analysis counted 75 million to 90 million unique TCR beta chains, around 11 million of which were shared by at least two donors. Raw reads were error-corrected and collapsed into unique sequences by a nearest-neighbor algorithm in which closely related sequences were merged to remove PCR and sequencing errors. CDR3 sequences were aligned to IMGT reference sequences to assign V, D and J gene segments. For a sequence to be retained, at least a six-nucleotide match to both a V gene segment and a J gene segment was required. A rearrangement was called productive if the CDR3 had no stop codons and remained in frame with V and J, and every other rearrangement was called non-productive. Following IMGT convention, CDR3 was defined as the stretch from the second conserved V-encoded cysteine to the conserved J-encoded phenylalanine. The earlier analysis of a few hundred of the donors excluded sequences that lacked an unambiguous match to a single V gene segment. In an earlier analysis of some 590 of the donors, a V segment was called functional when productive rearrangements were above 56.7%, and segregating when the standard deviation between donors exceeded 5%. A statistical classification framework was built for diagnosing cytomegalovirus status from the catalog of TCR beta chain sequences. In a later analysis, TCR nucleotide sequences were compared against IMGT/GENE-DB human TR gene sequences so that V and J genes could be assigned. Using the TCRdist pipeline, a later analysis assigned CDR3 sequences along with most-parsimonious VDJ recombination scenarios. In a later analysis, each TCR beta chain was defined by its CDR3 amino acid sequence together with its V-gene family, and reads without a unique V-gene family were excluded. In a later analysis, around 650 highly shared, low-generation-probability nucleotide sequences were removed to address suspected cross-contamination and a sequencing artifact. For each public chain, a later analysis derived a clonal expansion index from normalized ranks of inferred template counts within each repertoire. A later analysis computed generation probabilities with a VDJ recombination model fitted to out-of-frame rearrangements, and checked the results against IGoR. In a later analysis, hypergeometric tests were used to score TCR-TCR, TCR-HLA and TCR-CMV co-occurrence, with a repertoire-size bias correction applied to TCR pairs. A later analysis estimated false discovery rates by permuting HLA or CMV assignments 20 times. In a later analysis, co-occurring TCRs were grouped with DBSCAN, and TCRdist sequence similarity was added when clustering was performed within HLA-allele-positive subsets. Repertoires with fewer than 30,000 or more than 120,000 public chains, plus five repertoires with anomalous nucleotide sharing, were excluded from co-occurrence clustering. This is the immuneACCESS table as TCRdb keeps it, with only in-frame sequences that have V and J called. A part of the clones is gone; compared with another copy, unresolved V genes explain less than half, and the rest is unexplained. The DNA was the basis for D and trimming; V, J and clone size are from that table. The sample table includes more than 90,000 clones. In total, the top ten clones hold around 3.5% of the sample.

The cohort was made up of 666 healthy bone marrow donors. All cohort members were sampled while nominally healthy, although unrecorded immune exposures were likely present. The donor tested CMV seronegative and was one of the 352 seronegative cohort members. A peripheral blood sample was collected from each donor, and TCR beta sequencing was performed on peripheral blood mononuclear cells. The Qiagen DNeasy Blood Extraction Kit was used to extract genomic DNA from the blood cell samples. The sample taken for sequencing was PBMCs. The clonotype originates from a man aged 30 to 45 in good health and CMV-seronegative. The V and J segments used are TRBV5-1 and TRBJ2-1; TRBD1 lines up with 9 middle nucleotides. The CDR3 here reads CASSVGDREYNEQFF. The DNA sequence is as follows: TGCGCCAGCAGCGTCGGGGACAGGGAATACAATGAGCAGTTCTTC.